This TCR beta chain was identified in a study of metastatic and nonmetastatic thyroid tumors. Turning to the study itself: Repertoires from blood and tumor or nodule tissue of malignant and benign thyroid patients were compared.

Study-level results: Patients with malignant thyroid tumors reportedly had significantly higher TCR beta diversity than those with benign nodules, in blood and tumor.

With respect to this clone: Its antigen is as yet unknown.

CDR3 length equals 14 residues. V lost 4 bases to trimming and J lost 6 bases, with 13 bases between them. CDR1 is DFQATT, CDR2 SNEGSKA, per germline (reference sequence). Per the study methods: What underpinned the distant-metastasis classifier for papillary thyroid cancer was the set of CDR3 differences across clinicopathological groups. TCRdb redid the clone calls on the PCR reads using MiXCR. TCRdb assigned the V and J calls; the authors' analysis was not used. Of around 41,000 clones in the sample, 28% were seen once. Each patient went into thyroid surgery without having received any treatment. The chain carries TRBV20-1 and TRBJ1-6, with D uncertain. The receptor was derived from a male donor with papillary thyroid cancer or a benign thyroid nodule (not recorded which). Some clones in this sample may be carry-over from other donors' samples. What was sequenced was blood. In nucleotides, the CDR3 is TGCAGTGCTATACCAATCTGGGGTAATTCACCCCTCCACTTT. Translated: CSAIPIWGNSPLHF.